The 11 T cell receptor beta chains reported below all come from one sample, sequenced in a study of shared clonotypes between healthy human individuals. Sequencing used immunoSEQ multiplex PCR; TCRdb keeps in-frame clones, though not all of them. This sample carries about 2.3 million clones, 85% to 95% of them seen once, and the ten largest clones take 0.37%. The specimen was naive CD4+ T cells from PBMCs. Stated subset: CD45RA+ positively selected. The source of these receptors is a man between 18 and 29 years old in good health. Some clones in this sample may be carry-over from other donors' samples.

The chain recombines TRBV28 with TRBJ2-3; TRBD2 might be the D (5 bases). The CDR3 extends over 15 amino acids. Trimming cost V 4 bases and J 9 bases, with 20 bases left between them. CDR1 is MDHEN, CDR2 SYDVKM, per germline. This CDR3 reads CASSSNSGFRGTQYF. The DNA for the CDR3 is TGTGCCAGCAGTTCCAACTCTGGATTCCGGGGAACGCAGTATTTT.

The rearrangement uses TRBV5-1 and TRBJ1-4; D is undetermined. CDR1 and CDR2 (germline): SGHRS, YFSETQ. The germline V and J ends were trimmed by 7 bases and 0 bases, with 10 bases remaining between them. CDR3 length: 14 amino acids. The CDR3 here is CASRGQSTNEKLFF. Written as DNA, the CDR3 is TGCGCCAGCCGTGGGCAGTCAACTAATGAAAAACTGTTTTTT.

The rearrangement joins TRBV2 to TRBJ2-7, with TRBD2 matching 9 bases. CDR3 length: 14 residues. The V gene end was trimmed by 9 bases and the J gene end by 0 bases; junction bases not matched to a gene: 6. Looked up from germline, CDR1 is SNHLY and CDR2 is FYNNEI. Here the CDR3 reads CARGASGTSYEQYF. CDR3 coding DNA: TGTGCCAGAGGCGCTAGCGGGACCTCCTACGAGCAGTACTTC.

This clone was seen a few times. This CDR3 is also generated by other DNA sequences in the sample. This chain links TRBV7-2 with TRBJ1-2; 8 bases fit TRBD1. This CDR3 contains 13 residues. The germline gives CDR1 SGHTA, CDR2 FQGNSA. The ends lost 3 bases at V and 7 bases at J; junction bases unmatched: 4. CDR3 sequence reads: CASSLDREGGYTF. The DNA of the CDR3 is TGTGCCAGCAGCTTGGACAGGGAGGGTGGCTACACCTTC.

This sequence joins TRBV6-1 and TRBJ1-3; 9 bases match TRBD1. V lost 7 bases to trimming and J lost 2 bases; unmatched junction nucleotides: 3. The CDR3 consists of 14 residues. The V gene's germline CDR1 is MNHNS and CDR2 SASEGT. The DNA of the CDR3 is TGTGCCAGCAAGAGACAGGGGGCTGGAAACACCATATATTTT. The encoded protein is CASKRQGAGNTIYF.

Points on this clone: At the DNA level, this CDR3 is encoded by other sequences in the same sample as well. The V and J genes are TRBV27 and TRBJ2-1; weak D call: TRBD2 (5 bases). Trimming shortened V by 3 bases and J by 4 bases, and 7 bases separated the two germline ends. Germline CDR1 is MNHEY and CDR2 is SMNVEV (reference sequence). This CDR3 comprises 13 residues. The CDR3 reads CASSFRDYNEQFF. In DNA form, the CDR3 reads TGTGCCAGCAGTTTCCGGGATTACAATGAGCAGTTCTTC.

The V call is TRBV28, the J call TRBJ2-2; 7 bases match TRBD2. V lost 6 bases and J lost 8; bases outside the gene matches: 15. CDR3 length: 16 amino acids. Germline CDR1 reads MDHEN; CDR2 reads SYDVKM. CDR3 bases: TGTGCCAGCAGCCCCCGGGACTATAGTTCTCTGGGGGAGCTGTTTTTT. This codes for CASSPRDYSSLGELFF.

The CDR3 DNA reads as TGTGCCAGCAGCCACCGGCCCAACTATGGCTACACCTTC. It is translated as CASSHRPNYGYTF. This chain connects TRBV27 to TRBJ1-2; D ambiguous. Germline-derived CDR1 and CDR2 are MNHEY and SMNVEV (reference sequence). V was pared by 6 bases and J by 2 bases, with 10 bases between. This CDR3 is 13 amino acids long.

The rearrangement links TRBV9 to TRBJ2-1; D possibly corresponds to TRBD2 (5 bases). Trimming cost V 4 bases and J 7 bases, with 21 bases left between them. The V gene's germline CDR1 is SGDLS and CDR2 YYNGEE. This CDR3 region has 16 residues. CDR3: CASSSRERKDGNEQFF. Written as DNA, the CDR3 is TGTGCCAGCAGCTCACGAGAGCGGAAGGATGGTAATGAGCAGTTCTTC.

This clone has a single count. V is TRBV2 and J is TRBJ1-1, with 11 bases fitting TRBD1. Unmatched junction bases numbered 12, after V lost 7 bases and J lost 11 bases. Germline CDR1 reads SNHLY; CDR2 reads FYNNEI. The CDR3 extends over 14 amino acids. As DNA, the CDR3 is TGTGCCAGCACCCCGGGACAGGGGGTGGCGGGTGCTTTCTTT. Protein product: CASTPGQGVAGAFF.

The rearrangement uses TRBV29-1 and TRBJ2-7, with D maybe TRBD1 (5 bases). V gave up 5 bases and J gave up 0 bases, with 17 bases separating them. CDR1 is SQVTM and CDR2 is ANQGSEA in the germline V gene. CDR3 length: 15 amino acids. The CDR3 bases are TGCAGCGTTCTCTTACTGATGCAGGGCTCCTACGAGCAGTACTTC. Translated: CSVLLLMQGSYEQYF.